The rows below give T cell receptor beta chains drawn from one sample of a study of Ad26.COV2.S vaccination and SARS-CoV-2 variants. Using immunoSEQ multiplex PCR, the repertoire was profiled, and TCRdb retains in-frame clones only, with some absent. The repertoire includes some 640,000 clones, roughly nine tenths of them detected once, and about 1.5% sits in the top ten. This specimen consisted of peripheral blood, obtained in a trial of Ad26.COV2.S vaccine versus placebo. The origin of the receptors is a person between 18 and 59 years old who received the Ad26.COV2.S COVID-19 vaccine or a placebo. Both conserved end residues are trimmed from each CDR3.

AWSPRTAYT | TRBJ1-2 | TRBV30
ASSLAGGTDTQY | TRBJ2-3 | TRBV25-1
ASSRETNTGELF | TRBJ2-2 | TRBV18
ASSHGAGGKETQY | TRBJ2-5 | TRBV3-1/TRBV3-2
ASSLQARTEAF | TRBJ1-1 | TRBV5-1
ASSLVGETQY | TRBJ2-5 | TRBV7-9
ASSPRTSGYNEQF | TRBJ2-1 | TRBV5-4
ASSGTGKSYNEQF | TRBJ2-1 | TRBV10-2
ASSFWAAGGLTYNEQF | TRBJ2-1 | TRBV11-2
AFDRSSGNTIY | TRBJ1-3 | TRBV30
ASSLGNGFGEQY | TRBJ2-7 | TRBV27
AWSTGRPYEQY | TRBJ2-7 | TRBV30
ASSSPSASGDGEQF | TRBJ2-1 | TRBV19
ASSFAGSQRH | TRBJ1-5 | TRBV12-3/TRBV12-4
ASSLEDRVGEQY | TRBJ2-7 | TRBV27
ASSRGRAGTEQF | TRBJ2-1 | TRBV5-1
AWGTGVTEAQPQH | TRBJ1-5 | TRBV30
ASSLGLRGGTDTQY | TRBJ2-3 | TRBV13
ASSLTDDTEAF | TRBJ1-1 | TRBV7-3
ATSQGGSNQPQH | TRBJ1-5 | TRBV24-1
ASSPYRLSSYNSPLH | TRBJ1-6 | TRBV28
ASSVVAGGQETQY | TRBJ2-5 | TRBV9
ASTPGIHQPQH | TRBJ1-5 | TRBV7-8
ASSYSRISYEQY | TRBJ2-7 | TRBV6-5
ASSLTGTTTDTQY | TRBJ2-3 | TRBV5-4
ASSVEGVGNEQF | TRBJ2-1 | TRBV9
ASSEAGGPQTQY | TRBJ2-5 | TRBV6-1
ASSVGQINNEQF | TRBJ2-1 | TRBV25-1
ASSLQGKETQY | TRBJ2-5 | TRBV11-3
ASSLLGTSGGRSTDTQY | TRBJ2-3 | TRBV5-8
ASSSGQGMSGANVLT | TRBJ2-6 | TRBV28
ASSSSWTGGTEAF | TRBJ1-1 | TRBV6-6
ASTTQGGVNTEAF | TRBJ1-1 | TRBV2
ASSLGTATYTDTQY | TRBJ2-3 | TRBV5-1
ASSPTLGQGTPTNEKLF | TRBJ1-4 | TRBV7-8
ASWDRANPYEQY | TRBJ2-7 | TRBV6-5
SVEAETRTYNEQF | TRBJ2-1 | TRBV29-1
ASSMVAGDQPQH | TRBJ1-5 | TRBV19
ASSHRGAHQPQH | TRBJ1-5 | TRBV3-1/TRBV3-2
ASSEGGGADTQY | TRBJ2-3 | TRBV6-4
ASSSGSRGTYEQY | TRBJ2-7 | TRBV7-8
ASSLQGNTEAF | TRBJ1-1 | TRBV14
ASRIQGLGGNTIY | TRBJ1-3 | TRBV2
ASSPLRGAHQPQH | TRBJ1-5 | TRBV27
ASSLASGTPNQPQH | TRBJ1-5 | TRBV5-6
ASSQGQPGTDTQY | TRBJ2-3 | TRBV4-2
ASSPVWQGMGETQY | TRBJ2-5 | TRBV6-2/TRBV6-3
ASSTDWGTQY | TRBJ2-3 | TRBV6-5
ASSYWEGSTDTQY | TRBJ2-3 | TRBV6-5
ASSPGTGDYGYT | TRBJ1-2 | TRBV18